Below are 12 T cell receptor beta chains sequenced from a single sample in a study of blood T cell repertoires in COVID-19. Measured with immunoSEQ multiplex PCR; TCRdb has only the in-frame clones, and not every one. This table holds some 220,000 clones, 80% to 85% found once. Specimen: peripheral blood. These TCRs come from a woman aged 30 to 39 who had recovered from COVID-19.

The chain uses TRBV23-1 and TRBJ2-7, with 9 bases identical to TRBD1. TRBV23-1 has ORF status, its function being uncertain. The J segment lost 0 bases and the V segment lost 0 bases, leaving 3 bases of the junction unmatched. This CDR3 spans 16 amino acids. The CDR3 reads CASSQSWTGVSYEQYF. The CDR3 coding sequence is TGCGCCAGCAGTCAATCGTGGACAGGGGTCTCCTACGAGCAGTACTTC.

This chain uses TRBV13 with TRBJ2-1, with TRBD2 identical over 12 bases. J was trimmed by 3 bases and V by 4 bases; bases with no gene match: 16. The germline CDR1 and CDR2 sequences are PRHDT and FYEKMQ (reference sequence). CDR3 length: 20 amino acids. The CDR3: CASSYLTRALAGGNYNEQFF. The CDR3 DNA follows: TGTGCCAGCAGCTACCTCACCAGAGCACTAGCGGGAGGCAACTACAATGAGCAGTTCTTC. The variable domain in full, completed from reference TRBV13 and TRBJ2-1, reads AAGVIQSPRHLIKEKRETATLKCYPIPRHDTVYWYQQGPGQDPQFLISFYEKMQSDKGSIPDRFSAQQFSDYHSELNMSSLELGDSALYFCASSYLTRALAGGNYNEQFFGPGTRLTVL.

This chain links TRBV27 with TRBJ2-7, with 9 bases matching TRBD2. With V trimmed by 6 bases and J by 5 bases, 5 bases remained unmatched. The CDR3 contains 13 residues. CDR1 and CDR2 (germline): MNHEY, SMNVEV (reference sequence). Here the CDR3 DNA reads TGTGCCAGCAGCGCTAGCGGGATAAACGAGCAGTACTTC. Translated, it gives CASSASGINEQYF.

This rearrangement joins TRBV19 to TRBJ1-2; 10 bases are shared with TRBD1. The germline V gene encodes CDR1 LNHDA and CDR2 SQIVND (reference sequence). This CDR3 has 14 amino acids. The ends lost 8 bases at V and 2 bases at J; junction bases unmatched: 5. CDR3 nucleotides: TGTGCCAGTGCGCCGGGACAGGGGAACTATGGCTACACCTTC. Translated, it gives CASAPGQGNYGYTF.

This chain uses TRBV19 with TRBJ2-5, with 8 nucleotides matching TRBD2. CDR1 LNHDA and CDR2 SQIVND come from the germline V gene (reference sequence). The V and J ends lost 5 bases and 1 base, in that order; junction bases with no gene match: 3. This CDR3 spans 14 amino acids. CDR3: CASSVSGIQETQYF. DNA for the CDR3: TGTGCCAGTAGTGTTAGCGGGATCCAAGAGACCCAGTACTTC.

This clone was picked up many times. The CDR3 nucleotides read TGTGCCAGCAGCTATCCAACCGGGACTAGGACCTACAATGAGCAGTTCTTC. As protein: CASSYPTGTRTYNEQFF. The V call is TRBV28, the J call TRBJ2-1, with 8 positions matching TRBD2. Germline CDR1 is MDHEN and CDR2 is SYDVKM. This CDR3 has 17 residues. V dropped 6 bases and J dropped 2; count of bases not matched to a gene: 12.

The chain combines TRBV19 with TRBJ1-5, with 8 bases aligning to TRBD1. This CDR3 is 16 amino acids long. The germline V gene encodes CDR1 LNHDA and CDR2 SQIVND (reference sequence). V was pared by 3 bases and J by 3 bases, with 7 bases of the junction left unmatched. The CDR3 protein is CASSIPWTGPNQPQHF. CDR3 DNA: TGTGCCAGTAGTATCCCCTGGACAGGGCCCAATCAGCCCCAGCATTTT.

This clone was seen only once. The chain links TRBV5-6 to TRBJ1-1, with D maybe TRBD1 (5 bases). CDR3 size: 15 residues. Germline lookup yields CDR1 SGHDT and CDR2 YYEEEE. Trimming cost V 2 bases and J 4 bases, with 15 bases left between them. This CDR3 is CASSFSPGGGTEAFF. CDR3 coding DNA: TGTGCCAGCAGCTTTAGCCCGGGGGGGGGCACTGAAGCTTTCTTT. The whole variable domain, remainder taken from reference TRBV5-6 and TRBJ1-1, is DAGVTQSPTHLIKTRGQQVTLRCSPKSGHDTVSWYQQALGQGPQFIFQYYEEEERQRGNFPDRFSGHQFPNYSSELNVNALLLGDSALYLCASSFSPGGGTEAFFGQGTRLTVV.

The chain recombines TRBV5-4 with TRBJ2-1; 12 bases align to TRBD1. Germline trimming cut 4 bases from V and 0 bases from J; bases unmatched to any gene: 8. The CDR3 runs 18 residues. Per germline, CDR1 SGHNT and CDR2 YYREEE (reference sequence). The CDR3 DNA follows: TGTGCCAGCAGCGTTGGGACAGGGGGCTACAGCTCCTACAATGAGCAGTTCTTC. Translated: CASSVGTGGYSSYNEQFF.

V is TRBV30 and J is TRBJ2-7, with 8 bases matching TRBD2. Per the germline V gene, CDR1 is GTSNPN and CDR2 is SVGIG (reference sequence). The V segment lost 0 bases and the J segment 2 bases; nucleotides outside the gene matches: 6. This CDR3 is built from 15 residues. CDR3 nucleotide sequence: TGTGCCTGGAGTGTTGTTAGCGGGACCCCCTACGAGCAGTACTTC. Residues: CAWSVVSGTPYEQYF.

As DNA, the CDR3 is TGTGCCAGCAGAGTATGGGACAGGGACGTCGGGGAGCTGTTTTTT. Residues: CASRVWDRDVGELFF. The chain is built from TRBV27 and TRBJ2-2; 9 nucleotides agree with TRBD1. The germline CDR1 and CDR2 sequences are MNHEY and SMNVEV (reference sequence). The J segment lost 7 bases and the V segment lost 6 bases, leaving 9 bases of the junction unmatched. This CDR3 spans 15 amino acids.

The chain couples TRBV5-1 to TRBJ1-2; D not certain. V lost 0 bases, J lost 8 bases, and 8 bases lay in between. The CDR3 totals 12 residues. Germline CDR1 is SGHRS and CDR2 is YFSETQ. The CDR3 DNA is TGCGCCAGCAGCTTGGGAGATCCCGGCTACACCTTC. Residues: CASSLGDPGYTF.